This T cell receptor beta chain was sequenced during a study of T cell repertoires in cytomegalovirus infection. Study details: Based on public TCR beta signatures, there were indications of CMV infection and of a matching HLA type. Study-wide findings and caveats: Summed frequency of public TCR beta families distinguished CMV carriers with the relevant HLA. HLA-C-restricted CMV clonotypes gave the most frequent clonotype in two of eight donors.

Trimming took off 4 bases at V and 1 base at J, with 12 bases between the two ends. The CDR3 contains 15 residues. Germline V lookup: CDR1 SEHNR, CDR2 FQNEAQ (reference sequence). TCRdb reprocessed the reads via MiXCR and lists one record per CDR3 protein. Here the sample spans approximately 250,000 distinct CDR3 sequences, roughly 20% being singletons. Comments on this clonotype: Its antigen remains unknown.

V gene TRBV7-9 combines with J gene TRBJ2-3, with a weak D call TRBD1 (5 bases). Sequencing used CD8+ T cells from PBMCs. The source is a human donor in good health (CMV status not recorded). Some clones in this sample may be carry-over from other donors' samples. The CDR3 DNA sequence: TGTGCCAGCAGCTCCACCGACAGAGGCACAGATACGCAGTATTTT. Protein sequence: CASSSTDRGTDTQYF.